This T cell receptor (beta chain) was observed in a study of patients and donors after allogeneic stem cell transplantation (dated by TCRdb to between 2020 and 2021). The method behind the library was RT-PCR. Sequencing took place on a NextSeq 550. In TCRdb, the public reads were trimmed at Q25 with fastp and aligned with MiXCR, with productive beta chains retained. Under each unique CDR3 protein, matching rows form one entry showing the most common genes and DNA. The sample records 200,000 to 250,000 distinct CDR3 sequences, approximately 14% of which are singletons. The ten largest clones take up under 14% of the sample. The CDR3 holds 13 amino acids from the cysteine to the phenylalanine. The CDR3 DNA has 39 bases and is translated from base 1. V has 5 bases trimmed and J has 4 bases trimmed; junction bases matching no gene number 4. A remark on this clonotype: Its antigen target is currently unknown. No much larger clone is present one base from it, and per-base qualities are unavailable.

The origin of this receptor is a human donor who was either an allogeneic HSCT recipient or a stem cell or donor lymphocyte infusion donor (not recorded which). It is not recorded whose cells these are; they may come from a transplant donor. The V and J genes are TRBV12-3 or TRBV12-4 and TRBJ1-2; TRBD1 matches 7 bases in the middle. The material sequenced was blood, either unsorted or a sorted T cell fraction (not recorded which). The nucleotide sequence is given as TGTGCCAGCAGTCACCGGGACAGCTATGGCTACACCTTC. Its protein is CASSHRDSYGYTF.